This entry concerns a single TCR beta chain. No antigen is known for it. Constant-region reverse primers amplified full-length variable regions, followed by semi-nested Nested Universal Primer A PCR. TCRdb passed the 5' RACE reads through MiXCR, listing each CDR3 protein once. The table lists 35,000 to 50,000 distinct CDR3 sequences, approximately 31% of them singletons. Study-wide results and caveats: The TCR gene usage of tumor memory CD4+ T cells clustered together with blood and lymph node memory CD4+ cells and with lymph node naive CD4+ cells. Tumor Tregs overlapped most with tumor, then blood, naive CD4+ cells.

CDR3 length: 16 residues. CDR1 is DFQATT, CDR2 SNEGSKA, per germline (reference sequence). J was trimmed by 5 bases and V by 2 bases; bases with no gene match: 6. The clonotype comes from a female donor with breast cancer. The sample taken for sequencing was tumor-infiltrating memory CD4+ T cells sorted from the breast tumor. Regarding subset: memory CD4+ T cells, CD4+CD45RO+CD25-. The chain carries TRBV20-1 and TRBJ2-1; 13 nucleotides line up with TRBD2. CDR3 in amino acids: CSARFGGLAGNNEQFF. The CDR3 coding sequence is TGCAGTGCTAGATTTGGGGGACTAGCGGGAAACAATGAGCAGTTCTTC.